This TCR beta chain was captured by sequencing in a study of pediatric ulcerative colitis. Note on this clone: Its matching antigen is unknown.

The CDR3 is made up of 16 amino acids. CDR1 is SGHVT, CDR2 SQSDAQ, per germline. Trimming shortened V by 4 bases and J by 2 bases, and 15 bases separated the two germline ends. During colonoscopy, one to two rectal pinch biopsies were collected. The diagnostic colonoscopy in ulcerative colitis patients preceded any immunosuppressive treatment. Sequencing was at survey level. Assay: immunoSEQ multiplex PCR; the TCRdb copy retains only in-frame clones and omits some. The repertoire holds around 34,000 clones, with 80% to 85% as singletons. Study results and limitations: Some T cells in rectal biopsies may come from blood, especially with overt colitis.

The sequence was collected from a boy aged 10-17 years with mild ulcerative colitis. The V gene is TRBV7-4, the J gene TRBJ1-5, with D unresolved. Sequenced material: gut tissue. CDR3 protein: CASSYRYKIGNQPQHF. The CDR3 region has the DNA TGTGCCAGCAGCTACCGGTATAAGATAGGCAATCAGCCCCAGCATTTT.